The 20 T cell receptor beta chains below all came from one sample that was sequenced in a study of blood T cell repertoires in COVID-19. Method: immunoSEQ multiplex PCR; TCRdb's copy keeps in-frame clones and lacks some. The repertoire holds 200,000 to 250,000 clones, 80% seen once, with over 7% in the top ten. Source material: PBMCs or T cells enriched from blood (not recorded which). The receptors were gathered from a woman aged 40-49 years with acute COVID-19.

The gene calls are TRBV27 and TRBJ2-7; 11 nucleotides match TRBD2. Germline V CDR1 and CDR2: MNHEY, SMNVEV (reference sequence). The CDR3 is 14 amino acids. The V segment lost 6 bases and the J segment 5 bases; nucleotides outside the gene matches: 6. CDR3 in DNA: TGTGCCAGCAGAATACCGGGACTAGCGGACGAGCAGTACTTC. This sequence encodes CASRIPGLADEQYF.

The gene calls are TRBV7-3 and TRBJ2-7, with 8 bases aligning to TRBD1. This CDR3 is 15 amino acids long. V dropped 0 bases and J dropped 5; count of bases not matched to a gene: 6. Germline values: CDR1 SGHTA, CDR2 FQGTGA. CDR3 sequence (DNA): TGTGCCAGCAGCTTAACCTCCGACAGGGGCGACGAGCAGTACTTC. It yields the protein CASSLTSDRGDEQYF.

This clone was found many times. The V call is TRBV6-5, the J call TRBJ2-2; D not certain. CDR3 length equals 12 residues. The germline V gene encodes CDR1 MNHEY and CDR2 SVGAGI. The germline V and J ends were trimmed by 6 bases and 7 bases, with 9 bases remaining between them. CDR3 DNA sequence: TGTGCCAGCAGCAACCCCGGCGGGGAGCTGTTTTTT. This translates into CASSNPGGELFF.

The rearrangement links TRBV4-2 to TRBJ1-2; maybe TRBD1 (6 bases). The CDR3 covers 14 residues. Per the germline V gene, CDR1 is LGHNA and CDR2 is YNFKEQ. Trimming cost V 3 bases and J 7 bases, with 15 bases left between them. Written as DNA, the CDR3 is TGTGCCAGCAGCCAGGAGGAAGGACAGACTGGCTACACCTTC. The encoded protein is CASSQEEGQTGYTF.

V usage is TRBV5-8 and J usage is TRBJ1-1; perhaps TRBD1 as D (5 bases). CDR3 length: 16 amino acids. Trimming pared 4 bases from V and 5 bases from J, leaving 21 bases between. Looked up from germline, CDR1 is SGHTS and CDR2 is YDEGEE. CDR3 DNA: TGTGCCAGCAGCCTACCCCGTGGGGGAGGGAGGACTGAAGCTTTCTTT. Its protein product is CASSLPRGGGRTEAFF.

Of note for this clone: A clone one base away is much larger, so this may be a read error. This chain uses TRBV30 with TRBJ1-3; D remains ambiguous. Trimming left V 0 bases short and J 2 bases short, with 5 bases between. The CDR3 length is 13 residues. Germline assignment: CDR1 GTSNPN and CDR2 SVGIG (reference sequence). Written as DNA, the CDR3 is TGTGCCTGGAGTGTACAGACTGGAAACACCATATATTTT. Translation: CAWSVQTGNTIYF.

The J gene is TRBJ1-5, the V gene TRBV6-2 or TRBV6-3; TRBD1 aligns across 9 bases. V shed 2 bases, J shed 4 bases, and the junction held 9 bases outside the gene matches. Looked up from germline, CDR1 is MNHEY and CDR2 is SVGEGT. The CDR3 runs to 17 residues. The CDR3: CASSYRSTGGGNQPQHF. CDR3 in DNA: TGTGCCAGCAGTTACCGATCGACAGGGGGAGGAAATCAGCCCCAGCATTTT.

This clone was counted a single time. The V call is TRBV14, the J call TRBJ2-7; D is possibly TRBD1 (5 bases). CDR3 size: 17 residues. V lost 4 bases and J lost 0, with 19 bases in between. Per germline, CDR1 SGHDN and CDR2 FVKESK. The CDR3, as DNA: TGTGCCAGCAGCCCGCACCAGGGTTTGTCCCGCTCCTACGAGCAGTACTTC. Translating it yields CASSPHQGLSRSYEQYF.

The chain carries TRBV13 and TRBJ2-3; TRBD1 aligns across 8 bases. Trimming removed 5 bases from V and 3 bases from J; junction bases left unmatched: 7. This CDR3 has 15 residues. CDR1 and CDR2 from the germline V gene are PRHDT and FYEKMQ (reference sequence). DNA of the CDR3: TGTGCCAGCAGCCCAAGGACAGGGTGGACAGATACGCAGTATTTT. Translation gives CASSPRTGWTDTQYF.

The rearrangement uses TRBV19 and TRBJ1-3, with TRBD1 matching 8 bases. CDR1 and CDR2 from the germline V gene are LNHDA and SQIVND (reference sequence). The V and J ends lost 6 bases and 0 bases, in that order; junction bases with no gene match: 7. The CDR3 covers 16 residues. The DNA of the CDR3 is TGTGCCAGTAGCCCCACAGGGGGTAGCTCTGGAAACACCATATATTTT. It is translated as CASSPTGGSSGNTIYF. Using reference TRBV19 and TRBJ1-3 for the parts outside the CDR3, the full variable domain is DGGITQSPKYLFRKEGQNVTLSCEQNLNHDAMYWYRQDPGQGLRLIYYSQIVNDFQKGDIAEGYSVSREKKESFPLTVTSAQKNPTAFYLCASSPTGGSSGNTIYFGEGSWLTVV.

The chain links TRBV6-2 or TRBV6-3 to TRBJ2-3; 7 bases are shared with TRBD2. This CDR3 is 14 amino acids long. V was clipped by 6 bases and J by 4 bases; unmatched bases: 7. Germline CDR1 MNHEY, CDR2 SVGEGT. For the CDR3, the DNA is TGTGCCAGCAGCCTCGGGACTATCGCAGATACGCAGTATTTT. Translation: CASSLGTIADTQYF.

In its sample, this clone was seen once. This chain connects TRBV6-4 to TRBJ1-6; 9 bases are a match to TRBD1. This CDR3 spans 14 amino acids. The germline V gene has CDR1 MRHNA and CDR2 SNTAGT. V dropped 6 bases and J dropped 5; count of bases not matched to a gene: 2. The CDR3 spells CASRGTGNNSPLHF. For the CDR3, the DNA is TGTGCCAGCAGGGGGACAGGGAATAATTCACCCCTCCACTTT.

The chain has TRBV4-3 and TRBJ2-1; TRBD1 agrees at 9 bases. Losses at the gene ends were 0 bases for V and 8 bases for J; bases not matched to a gene: 8. The CDR3 runs to 16 residues. Germline values: CDR1 LGHNA, CDR2 YSLEER. The DNA of the CDR3 is TGCGCCAGCAGCCAAGATACGGGACAGGGAGTGGATGAGCAGTTCTTC. Translation: CASSQDTGQGVDEQFF.

The CDR3 DNA sequence: TGCAGTGCTAGTACAACAAATTTCCCCGAGCAGTACTTC. It translates to CSASTTNFPEQYF. The V call is TRBV20-1, the J call TRBJ2-7; D not resolved. V dropped 3 bases and J dropped 6 bases, with 15 bases sitting between them. Germline CDR1 and CDR2: DFQATT and SNEGSKA (reference sequence). This CDR3 is 13 amino acids long.

The chain joins TRBV18 to TRBJ2-6, with 7 positions matching TRBD1. The CDR3 is 16 residues long. Germline V CDR1 and CDR2: KGHSH, LQKENI. Trimming took 1 base from V and 3 from J; bases not matched to a gene: 3. The DNA for the CDR3 is TGTGCCAGCTCACCACAGGGGGCGCTTGGGGCCAACGTCCTGACTTTC. Translating it yields CASSPQGALGANVLTF.

This clone showed up just once. This chain connects TRBV7-2 to TRBJ1-1; D not certain. Germline assignment: CDR1 SGHTA and CDR2 FQGNSA. Trimming cost V 3 bases and J 1 base, with 9 bases left between them. The CDR3 runs to 14 residues. The CDR3 DNA follows: TGTGCCAGCAGCTTGACACAGCCGAACACTGAAGCTTTCTTT. It yields the protein CASSLTQPNTEAFF.

The rearrangement uses TRBV5-6 and TRBJ1-5; D is undetermined. V was clipped by 0 bases and J by 3 bases, with 13 bases between them. The CDR3 consists of 16 residues. Germline V gene lookup returns CDR1 SGHDT and CDR2 YYEEEE. The CDR3 nucleotides read TGTGCCAGCAGCTTGGGTGGCGGAATAGACAATCAGCCCCAGCATTTT. Translated, it gives CASSLGGGIDNQPQHF.

This sequence joins TRBV30 and TRBJ1-5, with D perhaps matching TRBD1 (6 bases). Trimming removed 4 bases at V and 0 bases at J, with 10 bases between. CDR3 size: 14 residues. Germline CDR1 GTSNPN, CDR2 SVGIG (reference sequence). In DNA, the CDR3 is TGTGCCTGGAACAGGGATAATAGCAATCAGCCCCAGCATTTT. It is translated as CAWNRDNSNQPQHF.

This rearrangement joins TRBV19 to TRBJ2-5, with 9 bases aligning to TRBD2. This CDR3 contains 16 residues. J was trimmed by 4 bases and V by 3 bases; bases with no gene match: 9. Germline assignment: CDR1 LNHDA and CDR2 SQIVND (reference sequence). CDR3 protein: CASSIFGGRARETQYF. The CDR3 region has the DNA TGTGCCAGTAGTATTTTCGGCGGGAGGGCCAGAGAGACCCAGTACTTC.

The chain couples TRBV19 to TRBJ1-1; a weak D match, TRBD1 (6 bases). The V end was cut by 4 bases, the J end by 5 bases, with 14 bases between. Germline CDR1 LNHDA, CDR2 SQIVND (reference sequence). This CDR3 has 14 residues. CDR3: CASSTKTQGTEAFF. CDR3 bases: TGTGCCAGTAGTACTAAGACTCAGGGGACTGAAGCTTTCTTT.